Shown below are 8 T cell receptor beta chains from a single sample sequenced in a study of blood T cells in healthy people across ages. A J-beta primer mix and a sample-barcoded 5' primer were used in a second PCR of about 7 to 12 cycles. TCRdb processed the 5' RACE reads anew with MiXCR; each CDR3 protein has one entry. The sample has about 800,000 distinct CDR3 sequences; roughly 46% are singletons. Sequenced sample: blood. These receptors came from an older man in good health.

This clonotype was seen repeatedly, ten times or more. The CDR3 here is CASSLRETGSYEQYF. CDR3 DNA sequence: TGTGCCAGCAGCTTAAGGGAGACAGGGAGCTACGAGCAGTACTTC. The J gene is TRBJ2-7, the V gene TRBV7-2; 7 bases are a match to TRBD1. Germline V gene lookup returns CDR1 SGHTA and CDR2 FQGNSA. V was clipped by 2 bases and J by 3 bases; unmatched bases: 7. This CDR3 contains 15 residues.

Turning to this clonotype: A much larger clone lies one base from this, so it may be a read error. This sequence joins TRBV3-1 and TRBJ2-7, with TRBD2 matching over 7 bases. Per the germline V gene, CDR1 is LGHDT and CDR2 is YNNKEL (reference sequence). The CDR3 length is 18 residues. Trimming removed 1 base from V and 3 bases from J; junction bases left unmatched: 15. CDR3 in amino acids: CASSQGITSEPEFYEQYF. In DNA, the CDR3 is TGTGCCAGCAGCCAAGGGATCACTAGCGAGCCAGAGTTCTACGAGCAGTACTTC.

Comments on this clonotype: This could be a read error, since a much larger clone is one nucleotide away. This chain joins TRBV21-1 and TRBJ2-1; the table's D call of TRBD1 was not tested on the DNA. TRBV21-1 is noted as a pseudogene. This CDR3 has 12 residues. The chain's CDR3 is CARDGGWYEQFF. The CDR3 region has the DNA TGTGCCAGAGACGGGGGGTGGTATGAGCAGTTCTTC.

This clonotype has just a few counts. V is TRBV7-9 and J is TRBJ2-1; possibly TRBD2 for D (6 bases). Germline CDR1 reads SEHNR; CDR2 reads FQNEAQ (reference sequence). The CDR3 is made up of 12 amino acids. V was trimmed by 8 bases and J by 7 bases, leaving 12 bases between them. This CDR3 reads CASGGRANEQFF. The CDR3 DNA follows: TGTGCCAGCGGGGGGAGAGCGAATGAGCAGTTCTTC.

In this sample, this clonotype turned up many times. The CDR3 protein is CASSIGTGWYNEQFF. For the CDR3, the DNA is TGCGCCAGCAGCATAGGGACAGGATGGTACAATGAGCAGTTCTTC. V and J are TRBV5-1 and TRBJ2-1; 8 bases align to TRBD1. Per the germline V gene, CDR1 is SGHRS and CDR2 is YFSETQ. V was clipped by 4 bases and J by 4 bases; unmatched bases: 7. The CDR3 runs to 15 residues.

This clonotype appeared a few times. In DNA, the CDR3 is TGTGCCAGCAGTTACGAGGGACTACGGGGCTCCTACGAGCAGTACTTC. This gives the protein CASSYEGLRGSYEQYF. V is TRBV6-2 or TRBV6-3 and J is TRBJ2-7, with TRBD2 matching over 7 bases. Losses at the gene ends were 2 bases for V and 0 bases for J; bases not matched to a gene: 7. Germline CDR1 and CDR2: MNHEY and SVGEGT. This CDR3 comprises 16 residues.

As concerns this clonotype: Sequence at one end of the junction differs from germline and may be a read error. J is TRBJ2-2 and V is TRBV7-2; TRBD1 matches 8 bases. From germline, CDR1 is SGHTA and CDR2 FQGNSA. This CDR3 is 15 amino acids long. CDR3 bases: TGTGCCAGCAGCCCAACAGGGGGTGGAACCGGGGAGTTGTTTTTT. Its translation is CASSPTGGGTGELFF.

This clonotype was detected a few times. J is TRBJ2-6 and V is TRBV24-1; D is unresolved. CDR1 and CDR2 from the germline V gene are KGHDR and SFDVKD. Trimming pared 10 bases from V and 0 bases from J, leaving 9 bases between. The CDR3 totals 14 residues. The chain's CDR3 is CATCAASGANVLTF. The CDR3 DNA follows: TGTGCCACTTGCGCAGCCTCTGGGGCCAACGTCCTGACTTTC.